The clone carrying this T cell receptor (beta chain) turned up a few times. The data derive from a study of shared clonotypes between healthy human individuals. Study context: Per donor, three plates held CD4 naive cells, three held CD4 memory, two held CD8 naive and one held CD8 memory.

The study drew its donors from healthy HIV-negative adults without recent acute infections or vaccinations. There were only Caucasian adults among the donors, and all lived in Nashville, Tennessee. Per the germline V gene, CDR1 is MNHEY and CDR2 is SVGAGI. This CDR3 has 14 residues. V was shortened by 2 bases and J by 10 bases, with 12 bases between the two germline ends. Measured with immunoSEQ multiplex PCR; TCRdb has only the in-frame clones, and not every one. The data contain a few million clones, approximately 90% of them singletons. This chain links TRBV6-5 with TRBJ1-6; possibly TRBD1 for D (5 bases). The source of this sequence is a man younger than 35 in good health. The sample comprised naive CD4+ T cells sorted from blood. The subset here: CD45RA+ positively selected. The chain's CDR3 is CASSYTQGRSPLHF. The CDR3, as DNA: TGTGCCAGCAGTTACACTCAGGGTCGGTCACCCCTCCACTTT.